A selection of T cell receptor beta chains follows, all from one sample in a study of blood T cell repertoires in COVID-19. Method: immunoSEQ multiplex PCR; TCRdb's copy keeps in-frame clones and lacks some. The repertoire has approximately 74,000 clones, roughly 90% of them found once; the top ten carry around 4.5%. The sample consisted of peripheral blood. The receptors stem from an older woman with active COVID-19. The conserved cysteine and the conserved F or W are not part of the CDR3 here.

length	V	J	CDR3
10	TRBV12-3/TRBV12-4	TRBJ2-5	ASSRREETQY
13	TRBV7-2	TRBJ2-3	ASSLWGTGTDTQY
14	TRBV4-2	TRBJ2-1	ASSQAPWGGMNEQF
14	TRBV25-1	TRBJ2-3	ASSPTTGRAADTQY
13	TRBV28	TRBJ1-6	ASSDRTGSGSPLH
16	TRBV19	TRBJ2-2	ASSISWDLAGGTGELF
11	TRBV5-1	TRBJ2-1	ASSDFHGNEQF
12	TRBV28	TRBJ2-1	ASSPNRGGNEQF
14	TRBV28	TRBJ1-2	ASSLTGGPQNYGYT
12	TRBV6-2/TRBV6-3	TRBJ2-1	ASSYLTGGNEQF
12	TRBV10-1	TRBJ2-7	ASSSPVFPYEQY
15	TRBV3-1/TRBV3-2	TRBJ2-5	ASSQGGSGVGWETQY
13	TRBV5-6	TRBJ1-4	ASSSLQGHDEKLF
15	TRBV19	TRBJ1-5	ASSIFGRGLGNQPQH
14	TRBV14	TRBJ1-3	ASSPRQGRSGNTIY
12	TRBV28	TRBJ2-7	ASSSGTSGGVQY